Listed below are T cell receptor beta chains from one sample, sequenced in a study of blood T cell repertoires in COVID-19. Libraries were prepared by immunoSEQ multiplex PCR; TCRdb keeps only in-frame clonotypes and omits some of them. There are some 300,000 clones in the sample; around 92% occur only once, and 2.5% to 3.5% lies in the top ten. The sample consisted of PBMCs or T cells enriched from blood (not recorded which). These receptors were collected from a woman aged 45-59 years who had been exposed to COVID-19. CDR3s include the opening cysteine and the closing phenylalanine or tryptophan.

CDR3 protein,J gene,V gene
CASSLIHGTVHGELFF,TRBJ2-2,TRBV14
CASSLPGNPYGYTF,TRBJ1-2,TRBV28
CASSQALAAQETQYF,TRBJ2-5,TRBV4-2
CASSRGRGRSYEQYF,TRBJ2-7,TRBV27
CASSFRGGLSEQYF,TRBJ2-7,TRBV11-2
CASSEDKGQGAYNEQFF,TRBJ2-1,TRBV6-1
CASSQGQGARSTEAFF,TRBJ1-1,TRBV5-1
CASSLGQNYGYTF,TRBJ1-2,TRBV27
CSATSSYGYTF,TRBJ1-2,TRBV20-1
CASSETGVHGYTF,TRBJ1-2,TRBV6-1
CASRGFRVALTSGTQYF,TRBJ2-3,TRBV5-6
CASTRAGGQEKLFF,TRBJ1-4,TRBV6-5
CASSQGLAGGSYEQYF,TRBJ2-7,TRBV5-4
CASSLAIQETQYF,TRBJ2-5,TRBV5-1
CASSLVTSGYNEQFF,TRBJ2-1,TRBV5-1
CASSPGQGWTEAFF,TRBJ1-1,TRBV18
CASSLAGRGDSNYGYTF,TRBJ1-2,TRBV7-9
CASSEPGFTDTQYF,TRBJ2-3,TRBV6-4
CASSLASGAKGRVTQYF,TRBJ2-5,TRBV19
CASSSQNTQETQYF,TRBJ2-5,TRBV5-1
CASSLGVAANTGELFF,TRBJ2-2,TRBV5-8
CASRLTGGNTGELFF,TRBJ2-2,TRBV5-1
CASSRTGTLDTQYF,TRBJ2-3,TRBV4-1
CASSWSGTGGDTIYF,TRBJ1-3,TRBV7-2
CASSISGTGHLGYTF,TRBJ1-2,TRBV27
CAISDLRDSYGYTF,TRBJ1-2,TRBV10-3
CASSLVRSTDTQYF,TRBJ2-3,TRBV5-8
CASSYGLAGANEQFF,TRBJ2-1,TRBV6-5
CAIRRGDRAMNTEAFF,TRBJ1-1,TRBV10-3
CASSLRGGVNGYTF,TRBJ1-2,TRBV7-9
CASSLYRGTPEAFF,TRBJ1-1,TRBV28
CASSTGQGWLFF,TRBJ1-4,TRBV6-5
CASSKEVSANEQYF,TRBJ2-7,TRBV21-1
CASTMTGPSSYEQYF,TRBJ2-7,TRBV2
CASRRNTAGGSFF,TRBJ2-1,TRBV2
CASSLRGKTSGGANTYEQYF,TRBJ2-7,TRBV27
CAWSRGASSTDTQYF,TRBJ2-3,TRBV30
CASSLGGASSGNTIYF,TRBJ1-3,TRBV7-2
CASSPSGTNSYEQYF,TRBJ2-7,TRBV18
CASSPGQGGGYTF,TRBJ1-2,TRBV18
CSSLWAPLDTQYF,TRBJ2-3,TRBV29-1
CASSQDRTGLTEAFF,TRBJ1-1,TRBV3-1/TRBV3-2
CASSLGAGSNQPQHF,TRBJ1-5,TRBV19
CARRAGAGREEKLFF,TRBJ1-4,TRBV19
CASSQSAGPGGTQYF,TRBJ2-5,TRBV3-1/TRBV3-2
CASSQEPGRNSPLHF,TRBJ1-6,TRBV4-1
CASSVAMAGSEQYF,TRBJ2-7,TRBV9
CASSQEGWGETQYF,TRBJ2-5,TRBV11-1
CASSVAGAAGEQYF,TRBJ2-7,TRBV28
CASSLALWTARTF,TRBJ1-2,TRBV7-9
CASSTTGADTQYF,TRBJ2-3,TRBV19
CASSVYTENTEAFF,TRBJ1-1,TRBV5-1